The entry that follows covers one T cell receptor (beta chain) sequence. The specificity of this receptor is unknown. No base quality information exists; no much larger clone differs at one position. The CDR3 covers 12 residues, taking in both the cysteine and the phenylalanine. Only CDR3 DNA remains: 36 bases, in frame from the first base. V is clipped by 6 bases and J by 1 base, and the sequence between their germline boundaries is 6 bases long. CDR1 is given as MNHEY and CDR2 as SVGAGI, both from the germline V gene. This sample is part of a study of T cell changes during pregnancy in multiple sclerosis (dated by TCRdb to between 2018 and 2021). In the study overall: Changes in the T cell repertoire over the course of pregnancy were examined in this study in women with multiple sclerosis.

Library generation was performed with the immunoSEQ multiplex PCR assay. TCRdb holds this immuneACCESS table with in-frame rearrangements only. Some clones are missing; in checked studies, unresolved V genes explain under half, and the rest has no known cause. Counted in this sample were 48,000 or so clones; about nine tenths of them appeared once. Clones ranked in the top ten supply 1% to 1.5% of the sample. The receptor was isolated from a female donor with multiple sclerosis, enrolled in a pregnancy study. The material sequenced was CD4+ T cells from peripheral blood mononuclear cells, taken in the second trimester of pregnancy. This chain is built from TRBV6-5 and TRBJ1-1, with the D segment identity uncertain. The CDR3 region has the sequence CASSRKNTEAFF. The DNA sequence reads TGTGCCAGCAGCAGAAAGAACACTGAAGCTTTCTTT.